Listed below are T cell receptor beta chains from one sample, sequenced in a study of T cell responses to AZD1222 COVID-19 vaccine. TCRdb keeps only in-frame clones here, not all; method: immunoSEQ multiplex PCR. The sample carries roughly 130,000 clones, over 75% recorded once. Source: peripheral blood, taken on day 0 of AZD1222 vaccination. The receptors originated from an adult in good health. The CDR3 runs from the conserved cysteine through the conserved F or W. Each record gives: D gene, V gene, clone size, J gene, CDR3 protein, CDR3 DNA. D genes are given only for firm matches. For some rows the clone size is stated as once, few or many, or as a class when expanded; others skip it.

d_gene: .; v_gene: TRBV25-1; abundance: .; j_gene: TRBJ2-3; CDR3aa: CASSEYNPGSTDTQYF; CDR3nt: TGTGCCAGCAGTGAATATAACCCAGGGAGCACAGATACGCAGTATTTT
d_gene: TRBD1; v_gene: TRBV10-3; abundance: .; j_gene: TRBJ1-4; CDR3aa: CAISERTGYEKLFF; CDR3nt: TGTGCCATCAGTGAACGGACAGGGTATGAAAAACTGTTTTTT
d_gene: TRBD1; v_gene: TRBV6-5; abundance: .; j_gene: TRBJ2-1; CDR3aa: CASTSGTGYNEQFF; CDR3nt: TGTGCCAGCACATCCGGGACAGGCTACAATGAGCAGTTCTTC
d_gene: .; v_gene: TRBV7-2; abundance: .; j_gene: TRBJ2-1; CDR3aa: CASSLWGRWEQFF; CDR3nt: TGTGCCAGCAGCTTATGGGGAAGGTGGGAGCAGTTCTTC
d_gene: .; v_gene: TRBV19; abundance: .; j_gene: TRBJ1-3; CDR3aa: CASSFSFHAGESSGNTIYF; CDR3nt: TGTGCCAGTAGTTTCTCCTTTCATGCCGGAGAGAGCTCTGGAAACACCATATATTTT
d_gene: .; v_gene: TRBV4-2; abundance: .; j_gene: TRBJ1-1; CDR3aa: CASSQGLGTYNTEAFF; CDR3nt: TGTGCCAGCAGCCAAGGACTCGGGACATACAACACTGAAGCTTTCTTT
d_gene: .; v_gene: TRBV9; abundance: once; j_gene: TRBJ2-5; CDR3aa: CASSVGLGQETQYF; CDR3nt: TGTGCCAGCAGCGTAGGTCTGGGTCAAGAGACCCAGTACTTC
d_gene: .; v_gene: TRBV3-1/TRBV3-2; abundance: once; j_gene: TRBJ1-3; CDR3aa: CASSQVTGNTIYF; CDR3nt: TGTGCCAGCAGCCAAGTGACTGGAAACACCATATATTTT
d_gene: TRBD2; v_gene: TRBV18; abundance: .; j_gene: TRBJ2-3; CDR3aa: CASSLRLAGGLDTQYF; CDR3nt: TGTGCCAGCTCACTCCGACTAGCGGGAGGTCTAGATACGCAGTATTTT
d_gene: TRBD1; v_gene: TRBV2; abundance: once; j_gene: TRBJ2-2; CDR3aa: CASRMTGVTGELFF; CDR3nt: TGTGCCAGCAGGATGACAGGGGTCACCGGGGAGCTGTTTTTT
d_gene: TRBD1; v_gene: TRBV2; abundance: .; j_gene: TRBJ1-1; CDR3aa: CASRLSGGTEAFF; CDR3nt: TGTGCCAGCCGATTGTCAGGGGGCACTGAAGCTTTCTTT
d_gene: TRBD1; v_gene: TRBV4-2; abundance: .; j_gene: TRBJ1-4; CDR3aa: CASSQPNTGTGGTINEKLFF; CDR3nt: TGTGCCAGCAGCCAACCCAACACCGGGACAGGGGGCACTATTAATGAAAAACTGTTTTTT
d_gene: .; v_gene: TRBV5-4; abundance: .; j_gene: TRBJ2-6; CDR3aa: CASSLGSSGANVLTF; CDR3nt: TGTGCCAGCAGTCTCGGGAGCTCTGGGGCCAACGTCCTGACTTTC
d_gene: .; v_gene: TRBV2; abundance: .; j_gene: TRBJ2-7; CDR3aa: CASSEGPNTYEQYF; CDR3nt: TGTGCCAGCAGTGAAGGTCCTAACACCTACGAGCAGTACTTC
d_gene: .; v_gene: TRBV7-9; abundance: .; j_gene: TRBJ1-1; CDR3aa: CASSIRGGTEAFF; CDR3nt: TGTGCCAGCAGCATCAGGGGAGGAACTGAAGCTTTCTTT
d_gene: .; v_gene: TRBV5-8; abundance: .; j_gene: TRBJ1-1; CDR3aa: CASSFGWDTEAFF; CDR3nt: TGTGCCAGCAGCTTTGGGTGGGACACTGAAGCTTTCTTT
d_gene: .; v_gene: TRBV5-1; abundance: .; j_gene: TRBJ2-7; CDR3aa: CASSPTTSSADSYEQYF; CDR3nt: TGCGCCAGCAGCCCGACTACTAGCTCTGCCGACTCCTACGAGCAGTACTTC
d_gene: .; v_gene: TRBV5-6; abundance: .; j_gene: TRBJ2-5; CDR3aa: CASSGTGAETQYF; CDR3nt: TGTGCCAGCAGCGGAACAGGTGCCGAGACCCAGTACTTC
d_gene: .; v_gene: TRBV27; abundance: .; j_gene: TRBJ1-4; CDR3aa: CASSLSSLRDEKLFF; CDR3nt: TGTGCCAGCAGTTTATCTAGTCTCAGGGATGAAAAACTGTTTTTT
d_gene: .; v_gene: TRBV20-1; abundance: .; j_gene: TRBJ1-1; CDR3aa: CSPSWTEAFF; CDR3nt: TGCAGTCCCTCTTGGACTGAAGCTTTCTTT
d_gene: TRBD2; v_gene: TRBV5-4; abundance: .; j_gene: TRBJ2-5; CDR3aa: CASSLELAEETQYF; CDR3nt: TGTGCCAGCAGCTTGGAACTAGCGGAGGAGACCCAGTACTTC
d_gene: .; v_gene: TRBV2; abundance: .; j_gene: TRBJ2-5; CDR3aa: CASSGAPLRETQYF; CDR3nt: TGTGCCAGCAGTGGGGCGCCCCTTCGGGAGACCCAGTACTTC
d_gene: .; v_gene: TRBV18; abundance: .; j_gene: TRBJ2-1; CDR3aa: CASSPRPGGGEGNEQFF; CDR3nt: TGTGCCAGCTCACCACGGCCGGGCGGGGGCGAGGGCAATGAGCAGTTCTTC
d_gene: TRBD1; v_gene: TRBV3-1/TRBV3-2; abundance: .; j_gene: TRBJ1-2; CDR3aa: CASSPQSLGGQRYYGYTF; CDR3nt: TGTGCCAGCAGCCCCCAAAGTTTAGGGGGACAGCGATACTATGGCTACACCTTC
d_gene: TRBD1; v_gene: TRBV18; abundance: once; j_gene: TRBJ1-5; CDR3aa: CASSPTNRGGNQPQHF; CDR3nt: TGTGCCAGCTCACCAACTAACAGGGGAGGCAATCAGCCCCAGCATTTT
d_gene: TRBD1; v_gene: TRBV5-1; abundance: .; j_gene: TRBJ2-2; CDR3aa: CASSGTGVDGELFF; CDR3nt: TGCGCCAGCAGCGGGACAGGGGTCGACGGGGAGCTGTTTTTT
d_gene: TRBD1; v_gene: TRBV19; abundance: .; j_gene: TRBJ1-2; CDR3aa: CASSTSGGADYGYTF; CDR3nt: TGTGCCAGTAGTACTTCAGGGGGCGCGGACTATGGCTACACCTTC
d_gene: TRBD1; v_gene: TRBV12-3/TRBV12-4; abundance: .; j_gene: TRBJ1-1; CDR3aa: CASSLRGQAFF; CDR3nt: TGTGCCAGCAGTTTGAGGGGGCAGGCTTTCTTT
d_gene: TRBD1; v_gene: TRBV6-5; abundance: .; j_gene: TRBJ1-2; CDR3aa: CASRRPDRTYGYTF; CDR3nt: TGTGCCAGCAGACGACCGGACAGGACCTATGGCTACACCTTC